The T cell receptor beta chain under discussion was sequenced for a study of CD8+ T cells in alopecia areata. Study in general: Scoring of severity for treated patients was based on percentage of affected scalp area.

Treatment in this sample: oral pan-JAK inhibitor, 5-10 mg twice daily. cDNA prepared by RNA extraction and subsequent reverse transcription served as the template for sequencing. Profiled with immunoSEQ multiplex PCR; TCRdb holds only in-frame clones, not every one. The data show tens of thousands of clones, more than 45% seen once. V lost 6 bases and J 3 bases, leaving 15 bases between the germline ends. The CDR3 length is 14 residues. Per germline, CDR1 LNHDA and CDR2 SQIVND (reference sequence). V is TRBV19 and J is TRBJ2-7, with D tentatively TRBD2 (5 bases). Sequences were derived from CD8+ T cells sorted from blood, sampled around week 37, from a patient treated with tofacitinib. The TCR was taken from a human donor with alopecia areata. The CDR3 sequence is CASSPGLNLYEQYF. The CDR3 bases are TGTGCCAGTAGCCCCGGACTCAACCTCTACGAGCAGTACTTC.